A single sample gave rise to the 13 T cell receptor beta chains below, sequenced in a study of blood T cell repertoires in COVID-19. The method was immunoSEQ multiplex PCR; TCRdb's version includes in-frame clones alone and lacks a portion of them. The table records 240,000 or so clones, about 90% of them present only once. Sample: peripheral blood. The receptors here all came from a man aged 55-75 years who had recovered from COVID-19.

The chain has TRBV19 and TRBJ1-1; 7 bases line up with TRBD1. Trimming took 5 bases from V and 6 from J; bases not matched to a gene: 9. In germline, CDR1 is LNHDA, CDR2 SQIVND (reference sequence). The CDR3 totals 14 residues. The CDR3 bases are TGTGCCAGTAGTGTTACGACAGGGTTCTCTGAAGCTTTCTTT. Encoded protein: CASSVTTGFSEAFF. The full variable domain, completed using reference TRBV19 and TRBJ1-1, is DGGITQSPKYLFRKEGQNVTLSCEQNLNHDAMYWYRQDPGQGLRLIYYSQIVNDFQKGDIAEGYSVSREKKESFPLTVTSAQKNPTAFYLCASSVTTGFSEAFFGQGTRLTVV.

The rearrangement uses TRBV6-6 and TRBJ1-3; D is ambiguous. Germline assignment: CDR1 MNHNY and CDR2 SVGAGI (reference sequence). Deletions cut 4 bases from V and 5 bases from J, with 15 bases between. There are 15 residues in the CDR3. As DNA, the CDR3 is TGTGCCAGCAGTTTTCAAGCTAACCCGAGAAACACCATATATTTT. It encodes CASSFQANPRNTIYF.

The chain couples TRBV7-6 to TRBJ2-2, with no clear D. V gave up 5 bases and J gave up 0 bases, with 13 bases separating them. The CDR3 length is 16 residues. CDR1 and CDR2 from the germline V gene are SGHVS and FNYEAQ. CDR3 residues: CASSPMTFTNTGELFF. The CDR3 nucleotides read TGTGCCAGCAGCCCGATGACATTCACGAACACCGGGGAGCTGTTTTTT.

This clone was observed a single time. V and J are TRBV19 and TRBJ1-2; D remains unclear. CDR3 length: 15 residues. With 4 bases removed from V and 0 bases from J, the gap between germline ends came to 12 bases. Germline V gene lookup returns CDR1 LNHDA and CDR2 SQIVND (reference sequence). As DNA, the CDR3 is TGTGCCAGTAGTACTTCTCTAATAGCTAACTATGGCTACACCTTC. This sequence encodes CASSTSLIANYGYTF.

The chain employs TRBV4-1 and TRBJ1-4; possibly TRBD1 for D (6 bases). Germline CDR1 is MGHRA and CDR2 is YSYEKL. Trimming removed 2 bases at V and 0 bases at J, with 19 bases between. CDR3 length: 19 residues. The DNA of the CDR3 is TGCGCCAGCAGCCAAAGGGGGTTGGGCCGAACTACAACTAATGAAAAACTGTTTTTT. Its translation is CASSQRGLGRTTTNEKLFF.

CDR3 nucleotide sequence: TGTGCCAGCAGTAACAGCCAAGAGACCCAGTACTTC. It encodes CASSNSQETQYF. The chain links TRBV6-6 to TRBJ2-5; no clear D. V dropped 5 bases and J dropped 1 base, with 5 bases sitting between them. CDR3 length equals 12 residues. In germline, CDR1 is MNHNY, CDR2 SVGAGI (reference sequence).

This chain joins TRBV4-1 and TRBJ2-2; 9 bases line up with TRBD2. CDR1 and CDR2 (germline): MGHRA, YSYEKL. The CDR3 consists of 17 residues. The V and J ends lost 2 bases and 7 bases, in that order; junction bases with no gene match: 11. The CDR3 DNA is TGCGCCAGCAGCCAAAATAGACTAGCGGTGTCCGGCGGGGAGCTGTTTTTT. This gives the protein CASSQNRLAVSGGELFF.

The V and J genes are TRBV5-6 and TRBJ1-6, with 9 bases fitting TRBD1. The CDR3 is 16 amino acids. The junction had 7 bases not matched to a gene; V was cut back by 5 bases and J by 4 bases. The germline CDR1 and CDR2 sequences are SGHDT and YYEEEE. CDR3 protein: CASSVEGQGYNSPLHF. DNA for the CDR3: TGTGCCAGCAGTGTCGAAGGACAGGGGTATAATTCACCCCTCCACTTT.

CDR3 nucleotides: TGTGCCAGCAGTTACGGGAGTGGGTCCTATAATTCACCCCTCCACTTT. Translation gives CASSYGSGSYNSPLHF. This rearrangement joins TRBV28 to TRBJ1-6; D is unresolved. This CDR3 has 16 residues. Trimming cost V 4 bases and J 1 base, with 11 bases left between them. Germline loops: CDR1 MDHEN, CDR2 SYDVKM.

The genes are TRBV5-1 and TRBJ1-6; TRBD1 aligns across 7 bases. CDR3 size: 15 residues. Germline V gene sequence: CDR1 SGHRS, CDR2 YFSETQ. Unmatched junction bases numbered 7, after V lost 4 bases and J lost 6 bases. CDR3 amino acids: CASSRSGQPNSPLHF. CDR3 DNA: TGCGCCAGCAGCCGCTCGGGACAGCCTAATTCACCCCTCCACTTT.

The DNA of the CDR3 is TGTGCCAGCAGCTTTACAAATCAGCCCCAGCATTTT. Protein product: CASSFTNQPQHF. The chain joins TRBV3-1 (or the pseudogene TRBV3-2) to TRBJ1-5; D unclear. V was pared by 5 bases and J by 4 bases, with 6 bases between. The V gene's germline CDR1 is LGHDT and CDR2 YNNKEL (reference sequence). The length of the CDR3 is 12 residues.

The chain joins TRBV6-6 to TRBJ1-2; the match to TRBD1 covers 7 bases. Trimming removed 1 base from V and 8 bases from J; junction bases left unmatched: 10. CDR3 length: 15 amino acids. The germline CDR1 and CDR2 sequences are MNHNY and SVGAGI (reference sequence). Written as DNA, the CDR3 is TGTGCCAGCAGTTACTTCCGGGACCCAGGGGGAGGCTACACCTTC. It yields the protein CASSYFRDPGGGYTF.

The chain is built from TRBV21-1 and TRBJ2-7; TRBD1, as called in the table, went unchecked against the DNA. TRBV21-1 is an annotated pseudogene. The CDR3 extends over 10 amino acids. In DNA, the CDR3 is TGTGCCAGCACCGTCCCCGGCAGGCACTTC. This codes for CASTVPGRHF.